This T cell receptor (beta chain) was found in a study of T cell repertoires in cytomegalovirus infection. In TCRdb, the reads were re-called with MiXCR into one record per CDR3 protein. The table records approximately 770,000 distinct CDR3 sequences, about 29% of them present only once. Broader study findings: The response measured ex vivo was dominated by TCR beta clonotypes (HLA-C-restricted and CMV-specific).

This clonotype was observed a handful of times. Antigen: not known. This TCR derives from a human donor in good health (CMV status not recorded). Some clones in this sample may be carry-over from other donors' samples. Sample: cultured CD8+ T cells from PBMCs, taken from culture after CMV antigen stimulation.

The CDR3 DNA reads as TGTGCCAGCAGCTCTCCTAGGGACAGGGCAGAGAATCCTAATGAAAAACTGTTTTTT. This gives the protein CASSSPRDRAENPNEKLFF. The chain is built from TRBV11-2 and TRBJ1-4; 9 nucleotides line up with TRBD1. Germline V gene lookup returns CDR1 SGHAT and CDR2 FQNNGV. Germline trimming cut 4 bases from V and 3 bases from J; bases unmatched to any gene: 15. This CDR3 region has 19 residues.